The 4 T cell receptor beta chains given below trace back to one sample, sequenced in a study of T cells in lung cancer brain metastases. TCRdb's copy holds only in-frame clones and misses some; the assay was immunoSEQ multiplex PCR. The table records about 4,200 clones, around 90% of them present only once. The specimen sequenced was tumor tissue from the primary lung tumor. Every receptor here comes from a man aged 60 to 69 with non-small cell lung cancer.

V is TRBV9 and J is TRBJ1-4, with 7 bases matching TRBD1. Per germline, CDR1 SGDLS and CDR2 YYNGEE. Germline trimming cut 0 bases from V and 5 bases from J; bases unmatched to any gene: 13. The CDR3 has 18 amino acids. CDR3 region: CASSVGGDSFSRNEKLFF. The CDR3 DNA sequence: TGTGCCAGCAGCGTAGGGGGGGACAGCTTTAGCCGGAATGAAAAACTGTTTTTT.

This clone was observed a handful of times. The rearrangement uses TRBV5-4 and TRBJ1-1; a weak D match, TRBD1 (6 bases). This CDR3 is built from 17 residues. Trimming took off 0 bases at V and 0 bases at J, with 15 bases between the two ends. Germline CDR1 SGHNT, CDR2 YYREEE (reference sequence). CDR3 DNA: TGTGCCAGCAGCTTGGCGGGGGGGGCTGGGATGAACACTGAAGCTTTCTTT. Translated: CASSLAGGAGMNTEAFF.

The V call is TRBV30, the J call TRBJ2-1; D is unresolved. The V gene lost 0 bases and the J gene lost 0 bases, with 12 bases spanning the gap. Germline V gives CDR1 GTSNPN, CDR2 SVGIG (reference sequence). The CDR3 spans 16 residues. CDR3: CAWSVRGLSSYNEQFF. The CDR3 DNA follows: TGTGCCTGGAGTGTACGAGGCCTTAGCTCCTACAATGAGCAGTTCTTC.

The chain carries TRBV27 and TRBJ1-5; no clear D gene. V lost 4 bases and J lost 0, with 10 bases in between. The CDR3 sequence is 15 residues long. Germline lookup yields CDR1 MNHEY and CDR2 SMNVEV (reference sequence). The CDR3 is CASSYSQFSNQPQHF. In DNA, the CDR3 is TGTGCCAGCAGTTACAGCCAGTTTAGCAATCAGCCCCAGCATTTT.